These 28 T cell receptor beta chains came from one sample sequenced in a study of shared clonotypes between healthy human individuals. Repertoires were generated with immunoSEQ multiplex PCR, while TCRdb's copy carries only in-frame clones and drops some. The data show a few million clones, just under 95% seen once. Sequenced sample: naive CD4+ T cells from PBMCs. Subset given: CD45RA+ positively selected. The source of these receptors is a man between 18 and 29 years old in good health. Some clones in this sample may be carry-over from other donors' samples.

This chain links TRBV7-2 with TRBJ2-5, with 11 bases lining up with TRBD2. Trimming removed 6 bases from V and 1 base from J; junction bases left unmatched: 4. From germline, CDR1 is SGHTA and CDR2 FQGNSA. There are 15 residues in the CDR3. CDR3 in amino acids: CASSRTSGLQETQYF. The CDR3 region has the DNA TGTGCCAGCAGTCGGACTAGCGGGCTCCAAGAGACCCAGTACTTC.

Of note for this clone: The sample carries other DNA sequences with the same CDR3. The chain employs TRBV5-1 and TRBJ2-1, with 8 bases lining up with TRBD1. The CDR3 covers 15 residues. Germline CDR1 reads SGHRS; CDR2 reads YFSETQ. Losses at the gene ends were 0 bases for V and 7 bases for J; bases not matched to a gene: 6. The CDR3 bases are TGCGCCAGCAGCTTGGAAGGACAGGGTGGGAATGAGCAGTTCTTC. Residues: CASSLEGQGGNEQFF.

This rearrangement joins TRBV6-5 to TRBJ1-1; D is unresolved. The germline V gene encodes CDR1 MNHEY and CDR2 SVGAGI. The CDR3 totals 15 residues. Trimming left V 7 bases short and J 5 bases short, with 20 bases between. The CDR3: CASIAPGMRWTEAFF. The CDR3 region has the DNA TGTGCCAGCATCGCCCCCGGGATGCGGTGGACTGAAGCTTTCTTT.

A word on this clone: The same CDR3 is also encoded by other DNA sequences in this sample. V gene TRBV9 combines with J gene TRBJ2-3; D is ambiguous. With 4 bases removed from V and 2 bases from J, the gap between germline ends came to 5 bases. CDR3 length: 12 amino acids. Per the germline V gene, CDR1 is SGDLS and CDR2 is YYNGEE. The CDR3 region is CASSKSTDTQYF. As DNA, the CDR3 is TGTGCCAGCAGCAAATCCACAGATACGCAGTATTTT.

CDR3 nucleotide sequence: TGTGCCAGCAGATCCACTAGCGCGAAGGTCAATGAGCAGTTCTTC. Translated, it gives CASRSTSAKVNEQFF. The rearrangement joins TRBV28 to TRBJ2-1, with 7 bases matching TRBD2. The CDR3 consists of 15 residues. After removal of 6 bases from V and 6 bases from J, the junction contained 11 bases not matched to a gene. The germline V gene encodes CDR1 MDHEN and CDR2 SYDVKM.

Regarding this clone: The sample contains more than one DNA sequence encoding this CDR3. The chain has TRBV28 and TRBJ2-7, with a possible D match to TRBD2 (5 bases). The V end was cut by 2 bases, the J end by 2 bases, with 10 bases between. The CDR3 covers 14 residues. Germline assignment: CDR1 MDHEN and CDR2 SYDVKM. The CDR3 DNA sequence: TGTGCCAGCAGTTTAAGTGGGAGTCCCTACGAGCAGTACTTC. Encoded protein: CASSLSGSPYEQYF.

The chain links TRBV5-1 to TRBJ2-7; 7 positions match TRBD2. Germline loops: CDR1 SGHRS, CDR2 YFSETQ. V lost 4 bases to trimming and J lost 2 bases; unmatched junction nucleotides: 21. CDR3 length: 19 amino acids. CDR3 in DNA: TGCGCCAGCAGCCTGGGGGACGGTCGTCTGGGTGCGGGAGCCTACGAGCAGTACTTC. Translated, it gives CASSLGDGRLGAGAYEQYF.

In DNA, the CDR3 is TGCGCCAGCAGCGGCTGGACTAGCGGTAACAATGAGCAGTTCTTC. It is translated as CASSGWTSGNNEQFF. The chain recombines TRBV5-1 with TRBJ2-1; TRBD2 aligns across 10 bases. J was trimmed by 5 bases and V by 4 bases; bases with no gene match: 6. CDR1 and CDR2 (germline): SGHRS, YFSETQ. This CDR3 is 15 amino acids long.

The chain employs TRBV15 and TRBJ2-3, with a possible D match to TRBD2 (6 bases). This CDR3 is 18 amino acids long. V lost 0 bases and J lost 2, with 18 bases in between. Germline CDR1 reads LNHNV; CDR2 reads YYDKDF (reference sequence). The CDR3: CATSRDGRSGGPTDTQYF. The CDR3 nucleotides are TGTGCCACCAGCAGAGATGGGAGGAGCGGAGGCCCCACAGATACGCAGTATTTT.

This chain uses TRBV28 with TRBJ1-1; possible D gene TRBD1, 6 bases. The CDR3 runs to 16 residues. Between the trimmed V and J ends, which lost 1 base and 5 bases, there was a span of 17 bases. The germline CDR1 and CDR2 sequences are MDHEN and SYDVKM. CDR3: CASSLSWGRMGTEAFF. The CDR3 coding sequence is TGTGCCAGCAGTTTATCGTGGGGGCGTATGGGAACTGAAGCTTTCTTT.

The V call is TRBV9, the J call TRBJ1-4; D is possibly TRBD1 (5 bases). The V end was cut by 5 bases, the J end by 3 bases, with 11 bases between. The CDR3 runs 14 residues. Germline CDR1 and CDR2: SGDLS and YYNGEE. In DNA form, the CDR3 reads TGTGCCAGCAGTTCAGGGCCGGCTAATGAAAAACTGTTTTTT. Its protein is CASSSGPANEKLFF.

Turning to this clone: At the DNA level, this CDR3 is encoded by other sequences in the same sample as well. The CDR3 protein is CASSQGQARNQPQHF. The DNA of the CDR3 is TGTGCCAGCTCACAGGGACAGGCCCGCAATCAGCCCCAGCATTTT. The chain couples TRBV18 to TRBJ1-5, with 8 positions matching TRBD1. The CDR3 is 15 amino acids. The germline V gene has CDR1 KGHSH and CDR2 LQKENI. The junction had 4 bases not matched to a gene; V was cut back by 4 bases and J by 2 bases.

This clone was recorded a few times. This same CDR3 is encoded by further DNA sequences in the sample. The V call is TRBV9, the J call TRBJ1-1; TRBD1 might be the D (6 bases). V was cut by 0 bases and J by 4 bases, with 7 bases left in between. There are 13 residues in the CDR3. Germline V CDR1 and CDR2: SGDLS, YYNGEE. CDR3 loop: CASSVEGGTEAFF. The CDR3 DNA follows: TGTGCCAGCAGCGTAGAAGGGGGCACTGAAGCTTTCTTT.

The CDR3 nucleotides are TGTGCCAGCAGCTTAGGGGGACAGGTCCGCTACACCTTC. This gives the protein CASSLGGQVRYTF. The chain links TRBV7-9 to TRBJ1-2; 8 nucleotides agree with TRBD1. This CDR3 is built from 13 residues. The junction had 4 bases not matched to a gene; V was cut back by 1 base and J by 9 bases. Germline V gives CDR1 SEHNR, CDR2 FQNEAQ (reference sequence).

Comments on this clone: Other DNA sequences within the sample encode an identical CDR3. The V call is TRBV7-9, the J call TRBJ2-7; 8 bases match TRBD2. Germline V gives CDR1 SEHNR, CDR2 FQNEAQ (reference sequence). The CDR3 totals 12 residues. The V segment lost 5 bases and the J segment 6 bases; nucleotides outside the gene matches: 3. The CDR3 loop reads CASSREGGEQYF. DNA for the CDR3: TGTGCCAGCAGCCGGGAGGGAGGCGAGCAGTACTTC.

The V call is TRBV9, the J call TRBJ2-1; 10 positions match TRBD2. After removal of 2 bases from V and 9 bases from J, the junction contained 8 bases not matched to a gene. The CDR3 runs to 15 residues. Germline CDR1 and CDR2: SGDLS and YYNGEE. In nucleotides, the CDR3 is TGTGCCAGCAGCGTTTCCGGGACTAGCGTAGGTGAGCAGTTCTTC. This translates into CASSVSGTSVGEQFF.

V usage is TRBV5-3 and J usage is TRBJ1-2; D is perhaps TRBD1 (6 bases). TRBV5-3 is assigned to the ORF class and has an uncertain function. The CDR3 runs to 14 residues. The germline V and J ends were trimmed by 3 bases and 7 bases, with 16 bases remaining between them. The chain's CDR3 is CARSWVGGIGGYTF. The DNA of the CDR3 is TGTGCCAGAAGCTGGGTTGGGGGCATAGGTGGCTACACCTTC.

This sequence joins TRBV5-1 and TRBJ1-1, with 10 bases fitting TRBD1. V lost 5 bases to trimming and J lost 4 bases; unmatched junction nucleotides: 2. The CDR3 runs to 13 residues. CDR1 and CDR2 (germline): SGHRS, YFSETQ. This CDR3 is CASRGQGSTEAFF. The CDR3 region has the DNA TGCGCCAGCAGGGGACAGGGGAGCACTGAAGCTTTCTTT.

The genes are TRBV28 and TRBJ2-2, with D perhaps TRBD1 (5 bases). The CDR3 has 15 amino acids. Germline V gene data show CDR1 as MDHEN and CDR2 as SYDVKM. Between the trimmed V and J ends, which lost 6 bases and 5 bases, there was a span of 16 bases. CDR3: CASRTTGLRTGELFF. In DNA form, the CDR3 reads TGTGCCAGCAGAACTACAGGTTTACGGACCGGGGAGCTGTTTTTT. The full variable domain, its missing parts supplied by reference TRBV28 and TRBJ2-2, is DVKVTQSSRYLVKRTGEKVFLECVQDMDHENMFWYRQDPGLGLRLIYFSYDVKMKEKGDIPEGYSVSREKKERFSLILESASTNQTSMYLCASRTTGLRTGELFFGEGSRLTVL.

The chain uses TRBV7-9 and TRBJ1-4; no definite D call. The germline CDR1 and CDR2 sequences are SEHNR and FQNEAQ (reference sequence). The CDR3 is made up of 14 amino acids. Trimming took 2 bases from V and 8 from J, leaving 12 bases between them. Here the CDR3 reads CASSLMGKDEKLFF. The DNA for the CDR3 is TGTGCCAGCAGCTTAATGGGAAAGGACGAAAAACTGTTTTTT.

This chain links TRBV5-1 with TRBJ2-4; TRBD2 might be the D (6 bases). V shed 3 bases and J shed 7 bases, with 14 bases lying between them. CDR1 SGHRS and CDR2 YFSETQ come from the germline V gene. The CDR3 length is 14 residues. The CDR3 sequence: CASSSGDGGNIQYF. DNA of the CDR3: TGCGCCAGCAGCTCGGGGGACGGAGGGAACATTCAGTACTTC.

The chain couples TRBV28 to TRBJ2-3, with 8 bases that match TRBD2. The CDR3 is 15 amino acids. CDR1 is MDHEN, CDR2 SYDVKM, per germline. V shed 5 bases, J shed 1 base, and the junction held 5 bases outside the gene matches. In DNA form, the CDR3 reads TGTGCCAGCAGTCCCATGCGGGGGGGCACAGATACGCAGTATTTT. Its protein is CASSPMRGGTDTQYF.

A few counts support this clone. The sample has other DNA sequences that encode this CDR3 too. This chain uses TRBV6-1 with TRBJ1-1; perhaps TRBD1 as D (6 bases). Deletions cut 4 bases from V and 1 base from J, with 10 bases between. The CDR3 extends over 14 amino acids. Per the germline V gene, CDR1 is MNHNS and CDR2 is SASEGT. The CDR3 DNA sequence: TGTGCCAGCAGTGGGCTACAGGGGAACACTGAAGCTTTCTTT. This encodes CASSGLQGNTEAFF.

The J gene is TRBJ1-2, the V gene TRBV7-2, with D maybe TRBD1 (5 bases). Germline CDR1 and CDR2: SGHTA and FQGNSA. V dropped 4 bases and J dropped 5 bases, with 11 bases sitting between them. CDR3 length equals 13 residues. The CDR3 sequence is CASSWEGRYGYTF. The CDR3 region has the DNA TGTGCCAGCAGCTGGGAGGGACGGTATGGCTACACCTTC.

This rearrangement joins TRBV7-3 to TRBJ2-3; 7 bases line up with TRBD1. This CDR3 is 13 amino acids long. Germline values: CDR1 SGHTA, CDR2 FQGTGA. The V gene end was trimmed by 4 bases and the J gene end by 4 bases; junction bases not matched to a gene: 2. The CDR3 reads CASSSGTADTQYF. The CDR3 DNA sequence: TGTGCCAGCAGCTCCGGGACAGCAGATACGCAGTATTTT. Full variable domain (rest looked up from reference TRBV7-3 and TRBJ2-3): GAGVSQTPSNKVTEKGKYVELRCDPISGHTALYWYRQSLGQGPEFLIYFQGTGAADDSGLPNDRFFAVRPEGSVSTLKIQRTERGDSAVYLCASSSGTADTQYFGPGTRLTVL.

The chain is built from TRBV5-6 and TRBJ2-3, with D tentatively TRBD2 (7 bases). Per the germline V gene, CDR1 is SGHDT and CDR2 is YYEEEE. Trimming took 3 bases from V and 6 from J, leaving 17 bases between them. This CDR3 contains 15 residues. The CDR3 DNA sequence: TGTGCCAGCAGCTCCCGTCGGGCGGGGGCCGATACGCAGTATTTT. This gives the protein CASSSRRAGADTQYF.

The CDR3 loop reads CASSAQGPDTQYF. The CDR3 region has the DNA TGCGCCAGCAGCGCCCAGGGTCCAGATACGCAGTATTTT. This rearrangement joins TRBV5-1 to TRBJ2-3; possible D gene TRBD1, 5 bases. The ends were cut back, 4 bases at V and 4 bases at J, with 10 bases in the middle. Germline loops: CDR1 SGHRS, CDR2 YFSETQ. This CDR3 region has 13 residues.

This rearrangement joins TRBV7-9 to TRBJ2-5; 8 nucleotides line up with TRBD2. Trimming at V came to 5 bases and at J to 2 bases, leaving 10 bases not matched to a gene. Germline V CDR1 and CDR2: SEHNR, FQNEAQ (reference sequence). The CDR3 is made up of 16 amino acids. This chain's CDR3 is CASSPRASGQQETQYF. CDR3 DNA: TGTGCCAGCAGCCCCCGCGCTAGCGGGCAGCAAGAGACCCAGTACTTC.